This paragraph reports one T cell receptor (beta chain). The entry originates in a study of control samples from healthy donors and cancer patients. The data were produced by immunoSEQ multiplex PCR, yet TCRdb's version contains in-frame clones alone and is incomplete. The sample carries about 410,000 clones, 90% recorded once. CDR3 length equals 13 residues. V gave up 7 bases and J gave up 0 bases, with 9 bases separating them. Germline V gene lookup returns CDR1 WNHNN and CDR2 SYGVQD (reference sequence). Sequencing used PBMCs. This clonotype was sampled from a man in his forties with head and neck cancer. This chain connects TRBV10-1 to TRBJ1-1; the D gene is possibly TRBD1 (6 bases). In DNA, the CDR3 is TGCGCCAGCAAAGGGACATTGAACACTGAAGCTTTCTTT. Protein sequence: CASKGTLNTEAFF.